The clone carrying this T cell receptor beta chain appeared many times. Trimming took off 3 bases at V and 7 bases at J, with 9 bases between the two ends. The length of the CDR3 is 11 residues. The germline V gene has CDR1 DFQATT and CDR2 SNEGSKA (reference sequence). This record comes from a study of CD8 T cells in ankylosing spondylitis. Each CDR3 protein is one row after TCRdb ran MiXCR on the 5' RACE reads. The top ten clones hold roughly 16% of a sample with 150,000 or so distinct CDR3 sequences, 9.8% of them seen once. V is TRBV20-1 and J is TRBJ1-1; the D gene is possibly TRBD1 (6 bases). This TCR was recovered from a female donor with ankylosing spondylitis or in good health (not recorded which). The sequencing sample was made of blood, either unsorted or a sorted T cell fraction (not recorded which). The CDR3 DNA follows: TGCAGTGCTAGGGGGGCCGTTGAAGCTTTCTTT. Encoded protein: CSARGAVEAFF.